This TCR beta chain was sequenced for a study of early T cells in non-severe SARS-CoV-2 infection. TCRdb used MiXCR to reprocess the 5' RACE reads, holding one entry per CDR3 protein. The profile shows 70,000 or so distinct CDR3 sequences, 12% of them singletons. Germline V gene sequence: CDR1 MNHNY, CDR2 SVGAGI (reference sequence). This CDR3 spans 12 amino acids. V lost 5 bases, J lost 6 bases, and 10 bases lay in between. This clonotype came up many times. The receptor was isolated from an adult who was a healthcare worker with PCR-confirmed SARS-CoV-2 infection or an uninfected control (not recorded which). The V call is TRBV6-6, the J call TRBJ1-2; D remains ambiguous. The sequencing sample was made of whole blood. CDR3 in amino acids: CASSTYRDGYTF. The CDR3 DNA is TGTGCCAGCAGTACGTACAGAGATGGCTACACCTTC.